These 5 T cell receptor beta chains came from one sample sequenced in a study of T cell changes during pregnancy in multiple sclerosis. The assay was immunoSEQ multiplex PCR, and TCRdb's table has in-frame clones only and misses some. The repertoire consists of about 31,000 clones, with around 91% occurring once and the leading ten covering about 7%. Sequenced material: CD8+ T cells from peripheral blood mononuclear cells, taken in the second trimester of pregnancy. The receptors were sampled from a female donor with multiple sclerosis, enrolled in a pregnancy study.

The chain employs TRBV19 and TRBJ2-7; no reliable D call. Looked up from germline, CDR1 is LNHDA and CDR2 is SQIVND (reference sequence). CDR3 length equals 15 residues. V lost 2 bases to trimming and J lost 3 bases, with 14 bases between them. The CDR3 DNA follows: TGTGCCAGTAGTATAACAGTTTCACCTAACTACGAGCAGTACTTC. Its protein product is CASSITVSPNYEQYF.

This chain connects TRBV28 to TRBJ2-3; TRBD2 aligns across 9 bases. The CDR3 runs 19 residues. From germline, CDR1 is MDHEN and CDR2 SYDVKM. The trim removed 5 bases at V and 5 bases at J, leaving 20 bases unmatched. The CDR3 DNA reads TGTGCCAGCAGTCCCCCGCGGGCTAGCGGGAAAGGTACAAGAGATACGCAGTATTTT. Translated: CASSPPRASGKGTRDTQYF.

The chain recombines TRBV29-1 with TRBJ1-2; TRBD1 agrees at 9 bases. This CDR3 region has 12 residues. V lost 7 bases, J lost 6 bases, and 6 bases stayed unmatched. Germline V CDR1 and CDR2: SQVTM, ANQGSEA. In DNA, the CDR3 is TGCAGCGGCCGGGACAGGGTGGATGGCTACACCTTC. Protein sequence: CSGRDRVDGYTF.

The CDR3 region has the DNA TGTGCCAGCAGCTCCAGCTCGGGGGTGCGGCTTTCCTACAATGAGCAGTTCTTC. It is translated as CASSSSSGVRLSYNEQFF. The V call is TRBV9, the J call TRBJ2-1; a weak D match, TRBD2 (6 bases). This CDR3 is built from 18 residues. Germline lookup yields CDR1 SGDLS and CDR2 YYNGEE. Trimming took 4 bases from V and 1 from J, leaving 21 bases between them.

V gene TRBV7-9 combines with J gene TRBJ2-5, with 7 bases that match TRBD2. CDR3 length equals 15 residues. CDR1 and CDR2 from the germline V gene are SEHNR and FQNEAQ (reference sequence). J gave up 5 bases and V 5 bases, and 11 bases lay outside the gene matches. The CDR3 is CASSGSRLAGETQYF. CDR3 coding DNA: TGTGCCAGCAGCGGCTCGAGACTAGCAGGGGAGACCCAGTACTTC.